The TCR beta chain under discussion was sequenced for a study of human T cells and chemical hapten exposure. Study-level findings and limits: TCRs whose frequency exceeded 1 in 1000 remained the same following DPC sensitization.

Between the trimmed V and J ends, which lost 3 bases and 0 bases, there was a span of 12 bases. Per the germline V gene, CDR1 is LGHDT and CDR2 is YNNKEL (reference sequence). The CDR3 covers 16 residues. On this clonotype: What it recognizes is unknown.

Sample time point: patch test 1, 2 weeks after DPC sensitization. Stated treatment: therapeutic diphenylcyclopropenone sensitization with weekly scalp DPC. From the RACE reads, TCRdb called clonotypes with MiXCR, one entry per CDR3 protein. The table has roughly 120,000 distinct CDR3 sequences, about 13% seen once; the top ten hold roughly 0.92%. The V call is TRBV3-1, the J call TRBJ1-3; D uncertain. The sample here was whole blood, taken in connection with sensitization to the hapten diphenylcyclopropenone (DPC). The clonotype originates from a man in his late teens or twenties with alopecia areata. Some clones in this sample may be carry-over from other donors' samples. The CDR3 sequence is CASSHWGPFSGNTIYF. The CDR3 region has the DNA TGTGCCAGCAGCCATTGGGGTCCGTTCTCTGGAAACACCATATATTTT.